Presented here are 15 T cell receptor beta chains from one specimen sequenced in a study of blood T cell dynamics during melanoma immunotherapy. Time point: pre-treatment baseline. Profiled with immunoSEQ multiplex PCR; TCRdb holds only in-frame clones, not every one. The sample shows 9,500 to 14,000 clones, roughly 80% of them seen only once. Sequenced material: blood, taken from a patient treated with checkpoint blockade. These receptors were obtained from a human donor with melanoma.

CDR3 region: CASSFGGTYEQYV. In DNA form, the CDR3 reads TGTGCCAGCAGTTTCGGCGGAACCTACGAGCAGTACGTC. The chain uses TRBV28 and TRBJ2-7, with D hard to call. CDR3 length: 13 amino acids. Per the germline V gene, CDR1 is MDHEN and CDR2 is SYDVKM. The V end was cut by 3 bases, the J end by 2 bases, with 8 bases between.

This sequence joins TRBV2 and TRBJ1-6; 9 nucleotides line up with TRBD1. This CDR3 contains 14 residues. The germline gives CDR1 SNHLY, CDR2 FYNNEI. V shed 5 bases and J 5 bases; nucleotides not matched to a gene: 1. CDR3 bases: TGTGCCAGCAGTCGGACAGGGGATAATTCACCCCTCCACTTT. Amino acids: CASSRTGDNSPLHF.

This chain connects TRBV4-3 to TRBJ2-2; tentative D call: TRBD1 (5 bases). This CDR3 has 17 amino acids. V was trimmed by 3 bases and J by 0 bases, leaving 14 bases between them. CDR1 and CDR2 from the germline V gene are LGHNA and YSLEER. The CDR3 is CASSHQARQTNTGELFF. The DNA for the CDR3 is TGCGCCAGCAGCCATCAGGCACGACAGACGAACACCGGGGAGCTGTTTTTT.

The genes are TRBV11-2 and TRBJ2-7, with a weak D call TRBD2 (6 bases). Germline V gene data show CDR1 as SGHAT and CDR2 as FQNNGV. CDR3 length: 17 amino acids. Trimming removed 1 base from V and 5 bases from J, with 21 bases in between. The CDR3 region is CASSLVVGGAALDEQYF. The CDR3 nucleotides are TGTGCCAGCAGCTTAGTGGTGGGGGGAGCCGCACTGGACGAGCAGTACTTC. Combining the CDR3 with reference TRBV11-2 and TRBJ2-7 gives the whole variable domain EAGVAQSPRYKIIEKRQSVAFWCNPISGHATLYWYQQILGQGPKLLIQFQNNGVVDDSQLPKDRFSAERLKGVDSTLKIQPAKLEDSAVYLCASSLVVGGAALDEQYFGPGTRLTVT.

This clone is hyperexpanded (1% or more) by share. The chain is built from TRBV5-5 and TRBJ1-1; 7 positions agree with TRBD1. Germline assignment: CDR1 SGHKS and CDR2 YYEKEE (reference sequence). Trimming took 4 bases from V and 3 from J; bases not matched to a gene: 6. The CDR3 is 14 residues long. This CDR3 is CASSIGQAYTEAFF. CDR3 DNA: TGTGCCAGCAGCATAGGACAGGCCTACACTGAAGCTTTCTTT.

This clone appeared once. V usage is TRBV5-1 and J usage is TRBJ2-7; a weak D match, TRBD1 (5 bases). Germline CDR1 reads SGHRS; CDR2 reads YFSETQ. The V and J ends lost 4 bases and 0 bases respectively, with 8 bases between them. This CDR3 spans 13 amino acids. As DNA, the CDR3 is TGCGCCAGCAGCAACAGGACCTCCTACGAGCAGTACTTC. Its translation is CASSNRTSYEQYF.

The CDR3 DNA follows: TGTGCCAGCAGCTTGGAGATTTGGGGACTTGGCTACACCTTC. Translated, it gives CASSLEIWGLGYTF. This chain links TRBV5-5 with TRBJ1-2, with TRBD1 as a possible D gene (5 bases). CDR1 SGHKS and CDR2 YYEKEE come from the germline V gene (reference sequence). The V gene lost 0 bases and the J gene lost 7 bases, with 13 bases spanning the gap. The CDR3 contains 14 residues.

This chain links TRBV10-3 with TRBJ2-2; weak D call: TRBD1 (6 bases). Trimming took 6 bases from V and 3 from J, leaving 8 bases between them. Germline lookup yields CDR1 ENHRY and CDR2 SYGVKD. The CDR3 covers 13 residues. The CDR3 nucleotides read TGTGCCATCAGACAGGGTGACACCGGGGAGCTGTTTTTT. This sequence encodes CAIRQGDTGELFF.

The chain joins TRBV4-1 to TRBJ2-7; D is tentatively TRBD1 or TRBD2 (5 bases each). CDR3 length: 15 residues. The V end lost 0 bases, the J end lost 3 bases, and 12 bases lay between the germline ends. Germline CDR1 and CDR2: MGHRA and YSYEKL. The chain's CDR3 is CASSQEGEGYYEQYF. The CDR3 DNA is TGCGCCAGCAGCCAAGAAGGTGAGGGGTACTACGAGCAGTACTTC.

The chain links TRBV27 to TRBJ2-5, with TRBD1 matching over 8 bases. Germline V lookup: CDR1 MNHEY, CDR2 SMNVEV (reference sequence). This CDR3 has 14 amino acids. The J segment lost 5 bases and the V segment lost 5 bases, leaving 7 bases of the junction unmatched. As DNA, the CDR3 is TGTGCCAGCAGTCTCCAGGGGGCACGTGAGACCCAGTACTTC. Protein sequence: CASSLQGARETQYF.

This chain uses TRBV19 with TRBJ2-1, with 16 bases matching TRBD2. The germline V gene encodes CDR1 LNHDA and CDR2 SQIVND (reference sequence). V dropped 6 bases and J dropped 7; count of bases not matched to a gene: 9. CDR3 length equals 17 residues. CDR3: CASSPALGLAGGNEQFF. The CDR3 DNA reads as TGTGCCAGTAGCCCGGCCCTGGGACTAGCGGGGGGGAATGAGCAGTTCTTC.

The CDR3 bases are TGTGCCAGCAGTCCACCGGGACAGGACTATGGCTACACCTTC. Its protein is CASSPPGQDYGYTF. V and J are TRBV28 and TRBJ1-2, with TRBD1 identical over 8 bases. Germline V gene data show CDR1 as MDHEN and CDR2 as SYDVKM. The CDR3 totals 14 residues. With V trimmed by 5 bases and J by 3 bases, 5 bases remained unmatched.

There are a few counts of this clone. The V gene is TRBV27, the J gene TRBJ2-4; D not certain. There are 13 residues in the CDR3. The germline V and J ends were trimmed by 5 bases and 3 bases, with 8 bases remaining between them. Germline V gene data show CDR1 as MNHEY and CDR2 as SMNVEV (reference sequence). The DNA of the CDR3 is TGTGCCAGCAGTCCTCCCGACAAAAACATTCAGTACTTC. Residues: CASSPPDKNIQYF.

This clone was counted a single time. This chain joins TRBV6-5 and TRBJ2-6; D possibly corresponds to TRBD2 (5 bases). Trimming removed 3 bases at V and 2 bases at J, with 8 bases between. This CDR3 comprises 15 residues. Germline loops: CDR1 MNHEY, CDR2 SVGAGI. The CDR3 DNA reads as TGTGCCAGCAGTTATATCGGGGCTGGGGCCAACGTCCTGACTTTC. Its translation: CASSYIGAGANVLTF.

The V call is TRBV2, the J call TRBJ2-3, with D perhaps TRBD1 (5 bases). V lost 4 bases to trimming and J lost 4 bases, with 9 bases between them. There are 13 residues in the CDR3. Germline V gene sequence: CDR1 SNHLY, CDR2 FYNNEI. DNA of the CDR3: TGTGCCAGCAGTGCAGGGCGCGCAGATACGCAGTATTTT. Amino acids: CASSAGRADTQYF.